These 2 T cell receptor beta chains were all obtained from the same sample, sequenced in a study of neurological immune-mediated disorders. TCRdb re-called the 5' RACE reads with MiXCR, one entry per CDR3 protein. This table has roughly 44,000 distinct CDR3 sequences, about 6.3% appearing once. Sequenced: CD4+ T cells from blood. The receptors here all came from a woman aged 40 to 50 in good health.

CDR3 residues: CSVWAEVYGYTF. The CDR3 DNA follows: TGCAGCGTCTGGGCCGAGGTCTACGGCTACACCTTC. V gene TRBV29-1 combines with J gene TRBJ1-2; D is unresolved. The germline CDR1 and CDR2 sequences are SQVTM and ANQGSEA. The V end lost 6 bases, the J end lost 8 bases, and 16 bases lay between the germline ends. CDR3 size: 12 residues.

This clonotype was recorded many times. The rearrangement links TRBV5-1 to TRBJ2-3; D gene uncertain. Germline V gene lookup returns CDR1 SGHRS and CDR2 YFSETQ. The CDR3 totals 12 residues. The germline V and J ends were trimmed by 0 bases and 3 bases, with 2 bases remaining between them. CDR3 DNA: TGCGCCAGCAGCTTGGCAACAGATACGCAGTATTTT. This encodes CASSLATDTQYF.